The 30 T cell receptor beta chains presented below share a single source sample, sequenced in a study of OX40 agonist ivuxolimab in advanced cancers. The table came from immunoSEQ multiplex PCR; TCRdb's copy has only in-frame clones and leaves some out. The profile shows around 64,000 clones, 80% of them singletons. The material sequenced was CD4+ or CD8+ T cells sorted from blood, taken in a trial of the OX40 agonist ivuxolimab. These receptors were collected from an adult with an advanced solid tumor such as melanoma, head and neck, liver or kidney cancer.

This clone was detected once. The chain couples TRBV13 to TRBJ1-3, with 9 bases matching TRBD1. Germline values: CDR1 PRHDT, CDR2 FYEKMQ (reference sequence). This CDR3 is built from 20 residues. Trimming cost V 5 bases and J 0 bases; bases outside gene matches: 17. Written as DNA, the CDR3 is TGTGCCAGCAGCGGTGGACCCGGGACAGGGCTTCTATACTCTGGAAACACCATATATTTT. Translating gives CASSGGPGTGLLYSGNTIYF.

This chain links TRBV19 with TRBJ2-5; 9 bases map to TRBD1. Unmatched junction bases numbered 13, after V lost 1 base and J lost 7 bases. The germline CDR1 and CDR2 sequences are LNHDA and SQIVND (reference sequence). CDR3 size: 17 residues. CDR3 nucleotides: TGTGCCAGTAGTATAGGTCCGGGGACAGGGCAATTAGGGACCCAGTACTTC. Amino acids: CASSIGPGTGQLGTQYF.

This clone was recorded once. V and J are TRBV11-3 and TRBJ1-4, with D unresolved. Germline assignment: CDR1 SGHNT and CDR2 YENEEA. Trimming cost V 2 bases and J 8 bases, with 12 bases left between them. This CDR3 is built from 14 residues. The CDR3 DNA sequence: TGTGCCAGCAGCTTAACACAGCCCGAAGAAAAACTGTTTTTT. It codes for CASSLTQPEEKLFF.

In its sample, this clone was seen once. The V call is TRBV13, the J call TRBJ2-5; 12 bases agree with TRBD2. The DNA end is a closer match to TRBJ2-7, so the J assignment may be wrong. Germline CDR1 is PRHDT and CDR2 is FYEKMQ (reference sequence). There are 19 residues in the CDR3. CDR3 in DNA: TGTGCCAGCAGGCTGACACCGGGACTAGCGGGCCTAGCGGGCCACGAGCAGTACTTC. Residues: CASRLTPGLAGLAGHEQYF.

The V gene is TRBV5-6, the J gene TRBJ1-4; D uncertain. Germline V gives CDR1 SGHDT, CDR2 YYEEEE. The CDR3 extends over 15 amino acids. The germline V and J ends were trimmed by 0 bases and 2 bases, with 8 bases remaining between them. The CDR3 DNA follows: TGTGCCAGCAGCTTGGCCGCTGGGACTAATGAAAAACTGTTTTTT. As protein: CASSLAAGTNEKLFF.

The V gene is TRBV4-2, the J gene TRBJ2-4, with 12 nucleotides matching TRBD2. The CDR3 totals 19 residues. V shed 0 bases and J 1 base; nucleotides not matched to a gene: 7. Per the germline V gene, CDR1 is LGHNA and CDR2 is YNFKEQ. The CDR3 sequence is CASSQERLAGGWAKNIQYF. The CDR3 bases are TGTGCCAGCAGCCAAGAGCGTCTAGCGGGGGGGTGGGCCAAAAACATTCAGTACTTC.

This clone has only one observation. This chain uses TRBV5-4 with TRBJ1-1, with D maybe TRBD1 (5 bases). CDR3 length: 16 amino acids. V gave up 0 bases and J gave up 0 bases, with 12 bases separating them. CDR1 and CDR2 (germline): SGHNT, YYREEE (reference sequence). The chain's CDR3 is CASSLEGTGMNTEAFF. The CDR3 bases are TGTGCCAGCAGCTTGGAGGGAACAGGTATGAACACTGAAGCTTTCTTT.

This chain links TRBV4-1 with TRBJ1-1; a possible D gene is TRBD1 (6 bases). The CDR3 is made up of 15 amino acids. V was pared by 4 bases and J by 6 bases, with 18 bases between. Germline CDR1 MGHRA, CDR2 YSYEKL. The CDR3 region has the DNA TGCGCCAGCAGCCCTGAAGTGGGGGGCAGATCTGAAGCTTTCTTT. Translation gives CASSPEVGGRSEAFF.

The rearrangement uses TRBV5-1 and TRBJ2-3; D unclear. The CDR3 runs 14 residues. V lost 4 bases to trimming and J lost 2 bases, with 11 bases between them. The germline V gene encodes CDR1 SGHRS and CDR2 YFSETQ. The CDR3, as DNA: TGCGCCAGCAGCCCGACCATATCCACAGATACGCAGTATTTT. Translating gives CASSPTISTDTQYF.

The chain has TRBV30 and TRBJ1-3; a possible D gene is TRBD1 (5 bases). V was pared by 7 bases and J by 3 bases, with 10 bases between. The germline V gene has CDR1 GTSNPN and CDR2 SVGIG (reference sequence). This CDR3 has 12 residues. CDR3 in DNA: TGTGCCTCCTTGGGGGGTGGAAACACCATATATTTT. It yields the protein CASLGGGNTIYF.

The chain recombines TRBV25-1 with TRBJ1-2; possible D gene TRBD1, 5 bases. The germline gives CDR1 MGHDK, CDR2 SYGVNS. V dropped 1 base and J dropped 2 bases, with 17 bases sitting between them. The CDR3 is made up of 17 amino acids. The CDR3 region has the DNA TGTGCCAGCAGTGAATCCCCGCCAGGGCAGGCAAACTATGGCTACACCTTC. As protein: CASSESPPGQANYGYTF.

The chain has TRBV7-2 and TRBJ1-2; a weak D match, TRBD1 (5 bases). This CDR3 is 15 amino acids long. Germline assignment: CDR1 SGHTA and CDR2 FQGNSA. With 0 bases removed from V and 6 bases from J, the gap between germline ends came to 14 bases. The CDR3 loop reads CASSLAGGTEDGYTF. CDR3 DNA: TGTGCCAGCAGCTTAGCGGGTGGGACGGAGGATGGCTACACCTTC.

The chain joins TRBV15 to TRBJ2-3; D is ambiguous. Germline CDR1 LNHNV, CDR2 YYDKDF (reference sequence). This CDR3 is built from 15 residues. With 0 bases removed from V and 2 bases from J, the gap between germline ends came to 9 bases. CDR3 DNA: TGTGCCACCAGCAGAGATCTCCCCTACACAGATACGCAGTATTTT. It specifies CATSRDLPYTDTQYF.

This clone appeared a single time. Other nucleotide sequences from this sample produce the same CDR3. The V gene is TRBV10-3, the J gene TRBJ1-1, with 10 positions matching TRBD1. Germline CDR1 ENHRY, CDR2 SYGVKD. V lost 4 bases and J lost 5; bases outside the gene matches: 4. CDR3 length: 14 amino acids. The CDR3 sequence: CAISGTGGVTEAFF. The CDR3, as DNA: TGTGCCATCAGTGGGACAGGGGGTGTTACTGAAGCTTTCTTT.

The rearrangement uses TRBV10-1 and TRBJ1-6; 8 bases line up with TRBD1. The CDR3 loop spans 15 amino acids. J lost 7 bases, V lost 3 bases, and 5 bases had no gene match. Germline-derived CDR1 and CDR2 are WNHNN and SYGVQD (reference sequence). The CDR3 spells CASSDSGGVNSPLHF. The DNA for the CDR3 is TGCGCCAGCAGTGATTCAGGGGGCGTGAATTCACCCCTCCACTTT.

The J gene is TRBJ2-5, the V gene TRBV30; 7 positions match TRBD1. V trimming: 4 bases; J trimming: 5 bases; junction bases outside the gene matches: 4. CDR3 length: 12 amino acids. The germline gives CDR1 GTSNPN, CDR2 SVGIG (reference sequence). The CDR3: CAWTTGSETQYF. DNA of the CDR3: TGTGCCTGGACGACAGGGTCGGAGACCCAGTACTTC.

This chain joins TRBV5-4 and TRBJ1-4; D call uncertain. CDR1 and CDR2 from the germline V gene are SGHNT and YYREEE (reference sequence). V was clipped by 1 base and J by 0 bases, with 4 bases between them. This CDR3 comprises 14 residues. The CDR3 nucleotides read TGTGCCAGCAGCTTGACCGCAACTAATGAAAAACTGTTTTTT. Protein sequence: CASSLTATNEKLFF.

V usage is TRBV2 and J usage is TRBJ2-3; D may correspond to TRBD1 or TRBD2 (5 bases each). The CDR3 consists of 19 residues. V lost 7 bases and J lost 1, with 27 bases in between. Germline V gene sequence: CDR1 SNHLY, CDR2 FYNNEI. The CDR3 here is CASKPIPGASEFGTDTQYF. The CDR3 coding sequence is TGTGCCAGCAAACCGATACCCGGGGCGAGTGAATTCGGCACAGATACGCAGTATTTT.

The rearrangement uses TRBV11-2 and TRBJ2-7; D is unresolved. This CDR3 comprises 14 residues. Trimming stripped 3 bases from V and 3 bases from J, with 12 bases between. Germline V gene data show CDR1 as SGHAT and CDR2 as FQNNGV. This CDR3 is CASSFGRSLYEQYF. As DNA, the CDR3 is TGTGCCAGCAGCTTCGGCAGGTCCCTCTACGAGCAGTACTTC. Full variable domain (remainder filled in from reference TRBV11-2 and TRBJ2-7): EAGVAQSPRYKIIEKRQSVAFWCNPISGHATLYWYQQILGQGPKLLIQFQNNGVVDDSQLPKDRFSAERLKGVDSTLKIQPAKLEDSAVYLCASSFGRSLYEQYFGPGTRLTVT.

This chain uses TRBV7-3 with TRBJ2-2; 9 nucleotides agree with TRBD1. The CDR3 is 18 residues long. The junction had 12 bases not matched to a gene; V was cut back by 4 bases and J by 3 bases. Germline V CDR1 and CDR2: SGHTA, FQGTGA. The CDR3 DNA sequence: TGTGCCAGCAGCTCCGGGACAGGGTCAGGGAGGCACACCGGGGAGCTGTTTTTT. This encodes CASSSGTGSGRHTGELFF.

The gene calls are TRBV5-4 and TRBJ1-6; tentative D call: TRBD1 (5 bases). The ends were cut back, 3 bases at V and 4 bases at J, with 8 bases in the middle. From germline, CDR1 is SGHNT and CDR2 YYREEE (reference sequence). The CDR3 length is 14 residues. The CDR3 bases are TGTGCCAGCAGCTCCAGGGAGTATAATTCACCCCTCCACTTT. Protein sequence: CASSSREYNSPLHF. The full variable domain, its missing parts supplied by reference TRBV5-4 and TRBJ1-6, is ETGVTQSPTHLIKTRGQQVTLRCSSQSGHNTVSWYQQALGQGPQFIFQYYREEENGRGNFPPRFSGLQFPNYSSELNVNALELDDSALYLCASSSREYNSPLHFGNGTRLTVT.

This clone came up a few times. The chain couples TRBV9 to TRBJ1-1, with 9 positions matching TRBD1. Germline V gives CDR1 SGDLS, CDR2 YYNGEE. Trimming removed 0 bases from V and 5 bases from J; junction bases left unmatched: 2. The CDR3 sequence is 14 residues long. The CDR3 reads CASSVGGTGTEAFF. In nucleotides, the CDR3 is TGTGCCAGCAGCGTAGGCGGGACAGGGACTGAAGCTTTCTTT.

V is TRBV11-2 and J is TRBJ1-1, with TRBD1 as a possible D gene (6 bases). This CDR3 contains 15 residues. V lost 1 base and J lost 4, with 13 bases in between. Germline CDR1 reads SGHAT; CDR2 reads FQNNGV. The CDR3 DNA is TGTGCCAGCAGCTTAGTAGGGGGGCGAAGCACTGAAGCTTTCTTT. Protein sequence: CASSLVGGRSTEAFF.

The chain employs TRBV19 and TRBJ1-1; no reliable D call. The length of the CDR3 is 13 residues. Germline CDR1 and CDR2: LNHDA and SQIVND (reference sequence). Deletions cut 10 bases from V and 4 bases from J, with 16 bases between. CDR3 sequence reads: CATRGRSSTEAFF. CDR3 in DNA: TGTGCCACCAGAGGGCGGAGTAGCACTGAAGCTTTCTTT.

The rearrangement joins TRBV4-3 to TRBJ2-7; D gene unclear. The CDR3 is made up of 15 amino acids. The germline CDR1 and CDR2 sequences are LGHNA and YSLEER. The V and J ends lost 0 bases and 0 bases respectively, with 9 bases between them. CDR3 loop: CASSQETRISYEQYF. CDR3 DNA: TGCGCCAGCAGCCAAGAAACACGGATCTCCTACGAGCAGTACTTC.

The chain joins TRBV25-1 to TRBJ1-3, with D hard to call. Germline V gene sequence: CDR1 MGHDK, CDR2 SYGVNS. CDR3 length equals 15 residues. V lost 0 bases, J lost 6 bases, and 12 bases lay in between. Written as DNA, the CDR3 is TGTGCCAGCAGTGAATATATGGGAAAAGAAAACACCATATATTTT. Protein product: CASSEYMGKENTIYF.

The V call is TRBV5-6, the J call TRBJ2-5, with unresolved D. Trimming took 7 bases from V and 5 from J, leaving 21 bases between them. This CDR3 is built from 15 residues. Per germline, CDR1 SGHDT and CDR2 YYEEEE. The CDR3 is CASGSLGLLGETQYF. CDR3 in DNA: TGTGCCAGCGGATCCTTAGGGCTCCTGGGGGAGACCCAGTACTTC.

V and J are TRBV18 and TRBJ2-7; perhaps TRBD1 as D (6 bases). Trimming cost V 3 bases and J 3 bases, with 12 bases left between them. This CDR3 is 14 amino acids long. The germline V gene has CDR1 KGHSH and CDR2 LQKENI. The CDR3: CASSPSRGNYEQYF. The DNA for the CDR3 is TGTGCCAGCTCACCCTCCAGGGGCAACTACGAGCAGTACTTC.

This clone was recorded a few times. The chain carries TRBV10-3 and TRBJ1-1; D is possibly TRBD1 (5 bases). V lost 0 bases and J 8 bases, leaving 13 bases between the germline ends. Germline loops: CDR1 ENHRY, CDR2 SYGVKD. This CDR3 is 14 amino acids long. The CDR3 is CAISESGQGAEAFF. DNA of the CDR3: TGTGCCATCAGTGAGTCTGGGCAGGGTGCAGAAGCTTTCTTT.

The chain links TRBV10-3 to TRBJ2-5; D not resolved. The CDR3 loop spans 11 amino acids. Looked up from germline, CDR1 is ENHRY and CDR2 is SYGVKD. Trimming left V 5 bases short and J 1 base short, with 2 bases between. The CDR3 region is CAISFQETQYF. As DNA, the CDR3 is TGTGCCATCAGTTTCCAAGAGACCCAGTACTTC.